These T cell receptor beta chains were read from a single sample in a study of identical twins. TCRdb recomputed calls from the 5' RACE reads with MiXCR, one row per CDR3 protein. The table records approximately 590,000 distinct CDR3 sequences, nearly 10% of them present only once. This sample also appeared in a second study, on yellow fever vaccine responses in identical twins.

Sequencing was carried out using PBMCs. These TCRs come from a woman aged 18-29 years in good health. Each CDR3 is given with its conserved first and last residue. D genes are given only for firm matches. The listing skips clone size in some rows; elsewhere it reads once, few, many or a size class.

clone_size: NA
j_call: TRBJ1-6
v_call: TRBV5-1
d_call: NA
cdr3_aa: CASSLALNLSPLHF
cdr3_nt: TGCGCCAGCAGCTTGGCCTTGAATCTATCACCCCTCCACTTT

clone_size: many
j_call: TRBJ2-7
v_call: TRBV30
d_call: TRBD1
cdr3_aa: CAWSGKAGGDYEQYF
cdr3_nt: TGTGCCTGGAGTGGTAAGGCAGGGGGAGACTACGAGCAGTACTTC

clone_size: few
j_call: TRBJ2-7
v_call: TRBV20-1
d_call: NA
cdr3_aa: CSARRTGSYEQYF
cdr3_nt: TGCAGTGCCAGGAGGACTGGTTCCTACGAGCAGTACTTC

clone_size: few
j_call: TRBJ1-2
v_call: TRBV5-1
d_call: NA
cdr3_aa: CASSLAGSGESGYTF
cdr3_nt: TGCGCCAGCAGCTTGGCAGGTTCAGGGGAGAGTGGCTACACCTTC

clone_size: few
j_call: TRBJ2-7
v_call: TRBV4-3
d_call: NA
cdr3_aa: CASSQRYRGGQYF
cdr3_nt: TGCGCCAGCAGCCAACGCTACCGAGGGGGGCAGTACTTC

clone_size: many
j_call: TRBJ2-7
v_call: TRBV4-1
d_call: NA
cdr3_aa: CASSQDRGGQYEQYF
cdr3_nt: TGCGCCAGCAGCCAAGATAGAGGCGGACAATACGAGCAGTACTTC

clone_size: many
j_call: TRBJ2-5
v_call: TRBV20-1
d_call: TRBD1
cdr3_aa: CSAYDLQGAETQYF
cdr3_nt: TGCAGTGCTTACGACTTACAGGGGGCTGAGACCCAGTACTTC

clone_size: many
j_call: TRBJ2-7
v_call: TRBV29-1
d_call: TRBD2
cdr3_aa: CSVVLAEVTYEQYF
cdr3_nt: TGCAGCGTGGTGCTAGCGGAGGTAACCTACGAGCAGTACTTC

clone_size: NA
j_call: TRBJ2-5
v_call: TRBV2
d_call: NA
cdr3_aa: CASSEFKPETQYF
cdr3_nt: TGTGCCAGCAGTGAGTTCAAACCGGAGACCCAGTACTTC

clone_size: many
j_call: TRBJ1-2
v_call: TRBV19
d_call: NA
cdr3_aa: CASTTGLTGNYGYTF
cdr3_nt: TGTGCCAGTACTACGGGACTGACCGGTAACTATGGCTACACCTTC

clone_size: NA
j_call: TRBJ2-1
v_call: TRBV29-1
d_call: NA
cdr3_aa: CSVDTGNSYNEQFF
cdr3_nt: TGCAGCGTGGATACAGGAAACTCCTACAATGAGCAGTTCTTC

clone_size: few
j_call: TRBJ2-1
v_call: TRBV29-1
d_call: NA
cdr3_aa: CSVPPPGVGYNEQFF
cdr3_nt: TGCAGCGTCCCGCCCCCTGGGGTTGGCTACAATGAGCAGTTCTTC

clone_size: many
j_call: TRBJ2-1
v_call: TRBV20-1
d_call: TRBD2
cdr3_aa: CSASSGSLVDEQFF
cdr3_nt: TGCAGTGCCTCAAGCGGGAGCCTGGTGGATGAGCAGTTCTTC

clone_size: NA
j_call: TRBJ1-6
v_call: TRBV6-2/TRBV6-3
d_call: NA
cdr3_aa: CASATDNNSPLHF
cdr3_nt: TGTGCCAGCGCCACGGATAATAATTCACCCCTCCACTTT

clone_size: many
j_call: TRBJ2-7
v_call: TRBV6-5
d_call: NA
cdr3_aa: CASSYFGQPEQYF
cdr3_nt: TGTGCCAGCAGTTATTTCGGACAGCCCGAGCAGTACTTC

clone_size: few
j_call: TRBJ2-7
v_call: TRBV4-3
d_call: TRBD2
cdr3_aa: CASSRLAGGDYEQYF
cdr3_nt: TGCGCCAGCAGCCGTCTAGCGGGAGGGGACTACGAGCAGTACTTC

clone_size: few
j_call: TRBJ2-3
v_call: TRBV7-3
d_call: NA
cdr3_aa: CASSLMGRDTDTQYF
cdr3_nt: TGTGCCAGCAGCTTAATGGGACGGGACACAGATACGCAGTATTTT

clone_size: NA
j_call: TRBJ2-5
v_call: TRBV2
d_call: NA
cdr3_aa: CASSNSGTQETQYF
cdr3_nt: TGTGCCAGCAGTAATAGCGGAACCCAAGAGACCCAGTACTTC

clone_size: NA
j_call: TRBJ1-2
v_call: TRBV20-1
d_call: NA
cdr3_aa: CSVRPDGSFNYGYTF
cdr3_nt: TGCAGTGTTAGGCCCGACGGCAGTTTTAACTATGGCTACACCTTC

clone_size: few
j_call: TRBJ2-3
v_call: TRBV24-1
d_call: TRBD2
cdr3_aa: CATRTSGDDTQYF
cdr3_nt: TGTGCCACCAGGACTAGCGGGGATGATACGCAGTATTTT

clone_size: few
j_call: TRBJ2-5
v_call: TRBV25-1
d_call: TRBD2
cdr3_aa: CASRGSRGLASETQYF
cdr3_nt: TGTGCCAGCAGGGGATCTCGAGGACTAGCAAGCGAGACCCAGTACTTC

clone_size: many
j_call: TRBJ1-2
v_call: TRBV15
d_call: NA
cdr3_aa: CATSRDFLQGPGGYTF
cdr3_nt: TGTGCCACCAGCAGAGATTTTCTCCAGGGTCCGGGAGGCTACACCTTC

clone_size: few
j_call: TRBJ2-5
v_call: TRBV5-5
d_call: TRBD2
cdr3_aa: CASSLRSGGFQETQYF
cdr3_nt: TGTGCCAGCAGCTTGCGAAGCGGGGGGTTCCAAGAGACCCAGTACTTC

clone_size: many
j_call: TRBJ2-5
v_call: TRBV10-3
d_call: NA
cdr3_aa: CAISDGVKETQYF
cdr3_nt: TGTGCCATCAGTGACGGGGTAAAAGAGACCCAGTACTTC

clone_size: few
j_call: TRBJ2-5
v_call: TRBV28
d_call: NA
cdr3_aa: CASSPYFPNSETQYF
cdr3_nt: TGTGCCAGCAGCCCCTACTTCCCCAACAGCGAGACCCAGTACTTC